The 14 T cell receptor beta chains below come from one sample, sequenced in a study of PD-L1 blockade in urothelial cancer. Data came from immunoSEQ multiplex PCR; TCRdb stores just in-frame clones and leaves some out. The table shows tens of thousands of clones, with over 75% occurring only once. The sample consisted of PBMCs, taken around atezolizumab (anti-PD-L1) treatment. The receptors stem from a man between 65 and 85 years old with urothelial cancer.

This chain uses TRBV27 with TRBJ2-6; TRBD1 agrees at 10 bases. The length of the CDR3 is 20 residues. V shed 5 bases and J 0 bases; nucleotides not matched to a gene: 13. Germline V gene data show CDR1 as MNHEY and CDR2 as SMNVEV (reference sequence). The CDR3 loop reads CASSPHKDRGLDSGANVLTF. For the CDR3, the DNA is TGTGCCAGCAGTCCGCACAAAGACAGGGGGCTTGACTCTGGGGCCAACGTCCTGACTTTC. Together with reference TRBV27 and TRBJ2-6, the CDR3 gives the full variable domain: EAQVTQNPRYLITVTGKKLTVTCSQNMNHEYMSWYRQDPGLGLRQIYYSMNVEVTDKGDVPEGYKVSRKEKRNFPLILESPSPNQTSLYFCASSPHKDRGLDSGANVLTFGAGSRLTVL.

The rearrangement joins TRBV27 to TRBJ2-7; 7 nucleotides match TRBD2. CDR3 length equals 14 residues. CDR1 and CDR2 from the germline V gene are MNHEY and SMNVEV (reference sequence). Trimming at V came to 7 bases and at J to 8 bases, leaving 14 bases not matched to a gene. CDR3 region: CASMLLADNTKQYF. The CDR3 nucleotides read TGTGCCAGCATGCTCCTAGCGGATAATACGAAGCAGTACTTC.

The genes are TRBV2 and TRBJ1-5; tentative D call: TRBD1 (6 bases). The V end lost 6 bases, the J end lost 6 bases, and 15 bases lay between the germline ends. Germline lookup yields CDR1 SNHLY and CDR2 FYNNEI. The CDR3 has 14 amino acids. Here the CDR3 DNA reads TGTGCCAGCAGCGCCACAGGGCCCGCTCAGCCCCAGCATTTT. It translates to CASSATGPAQPQHF.

J is TRBJ2-5 and V is TRBV13, with D tentatively TRBD2 (5 bases). The CDR3 extends over 12 amino acids. Trimming left V 4 bases short and J 11 bases short, with 14 bases between. Germline V gene lookup returns CDR1 PRHDT and CDR2 FYEKMQ (reference sequence). CDR3: CASSYPQRAQYF. For the CDR3, the DNA is TGTGCCAGCAGCTACCCACAGAGGGCTCAGTACTTC.

Only a few counts were recorded for this clone. This rearrangement joins TRBV19 to TRBJ1-1; D gene ambiguous. Germline V lookup: CDR1 LNHDA, CDR2 SQIVND (reference sequence). V lost 4 bases to trimming and J lost 1 base, with 13 bases between them. This CDR3 is 15 amino acids long. As DNA, the CDR3 is TGTGCCAGTAGTAGTTTTGGCACAACGAACACTGAAGCTTTCTTT. Its translation: CASSSFGTTNTEAFF.

V and J are TRBV5-5 and TRBJ2-7; D is possibly TRBD2 (6 bases). Trimming pared 4 bases from V and 3 bases from J, leaving 8 bases between. The germline gives CDR1 SGHKS, CDR2 YYEKEE (reference sequence). This CDR3 region has 12 residues. This chain's CDR3 is CASSPEGYEQYF. The CDR3 region has the DNA TGTGCCAGCAGCCCGGAGGGCTACGAGCAGTACTTC.

This clone has just one count. The rearrangement joins TRBV19 to TRBJ2-3; possible D gene TRBD1, 6 bases. The CDR3 is made up of 15 amino acids. V lost 4 bases to trimming and J lost 3 bases, with 14 bases between them. Germline values: CDR1 LNHDA, CDR2 SQIVND (reference sequence). The CDR3 region is CASSTRLGHTDTQYF. The CDR3 DNA is TGTGCCAGTAGTACTAGGTTGGGACATACAGATACGCAGTATTTT.

This chain joins TRBV19 and TRBJ2-7, with TRBD2 matching over 8 bases. Germline CDR1 LNHDA, CDR2 SQIVND (reference sequence). The junction had 6 bases not matched to a gene; V was cut back by 5 bases and J by 3 bases. The CDR3 runs to 14 residues. DNA for the CDR3: TGTGCCAGTAGTTCCAGCGGGAGTGGCTACGAGCAGTACTTC. As protein: CASSSSGSGYEQYF.

This chain links TRBV10-3 with TRBJ2-1; D unresolved. The CDR3 runs to 15 residues. Per the germline V gene, CDR1 is ENHRY and CDR2 is SYGVKD. Trimming pared 2 bases from V and 0 bases from J, leaving 8 bases between. Here the CDR3 reads CAISERASSYNEQFF. The CDR3 DNA reads as TGTGCCATCAGTGAGCGAGCGAGCTCCTACAATGAGCAGTTCTTC.

The chain joins TRBV5-1 to TRBJ2-5; 7 bases are shared with TRBD2. The J call may be in error: the DNA end matches TRBJ2-7 better. The CDR3 consists of 16 residues. Looked up from germline, CDR1 is SGHRS and CDR2 is YFSETQ. The CDR3 reads CASSLISGAGDLEQYF. Written as DNA, the CDR3 is TGCGCCAGCAGCTTAATAAGCGGGGCGGGAGATCTCGAGCAGTACTTC.

V gene TRBV9 combines with J gene TRBJ1-4; TRBD1 aligns across 9 bases. The J segment lost 8 bases and the V segment lost 3 bases, leaving 5 bases of the junction unmatched. Looked up from germline, CDR1 is SGDLS and CDR2 is YYNGEE. The CDR3 is made up of 14 amino acids. The CDR3 is CASSGGQGGEKLFF. CDR3 in DNA: TGTGCCAGCAGCGGGGGACAGGGAGGCGAAAAACTGTTTTTT.

This clone was counted a few times. This same CDR3 is encoded by further DNA sequences in the sample. The chain is built from TRBV5-1 and TRBJ1-1, with TRBD1 matching over 8 bases. Germline V CDR1 and CDR2: SGHRS, YFSETQ. The CDR3 is 15 residues long. V lost 4 bases, J lost 3 bases, and 8 bases stayed unmatched. The CDR3, as DNA: TGCGCCAGCAGCCCAGAAGGACAGGGTTACACTGAAGCTTTCTTT. Protein: CASSPEGQGYTEAFF.

The chain employs TRBV5-1 and TRBJ1-5; no firm D call. The CDR3 is made up of 15 amino acids. The V gene's germline CDR1 is SGHRS and CDR2 YFSETQ. V lost 6 bases, J lost 2 bases, and 15 bases lay in between. The CDR3 bases are TGCGCCAGCAATTCTGAACCCGGGGGCAATCAGCCCCAGCATTTT. Amino acid sequence: CASNSEPGGNQPQHF.

The chain recombines TRBV10-3 with TRBJ2-3; TRBD2 might be the D (6 bases). V dropped 10 bases and J dropped 0 bases, with 20 bases sitting between them. From germline, CDR1 is ENHRY and CDR2 SYGVKD. The CDR3 contains 16 residues. CDR3 bases: TGTGCCACCGGGGGTAGCGCGGCTGCTAGCACAGATACGCAGTATTTT. Its translation: CATGGSAAASTDTQYF.